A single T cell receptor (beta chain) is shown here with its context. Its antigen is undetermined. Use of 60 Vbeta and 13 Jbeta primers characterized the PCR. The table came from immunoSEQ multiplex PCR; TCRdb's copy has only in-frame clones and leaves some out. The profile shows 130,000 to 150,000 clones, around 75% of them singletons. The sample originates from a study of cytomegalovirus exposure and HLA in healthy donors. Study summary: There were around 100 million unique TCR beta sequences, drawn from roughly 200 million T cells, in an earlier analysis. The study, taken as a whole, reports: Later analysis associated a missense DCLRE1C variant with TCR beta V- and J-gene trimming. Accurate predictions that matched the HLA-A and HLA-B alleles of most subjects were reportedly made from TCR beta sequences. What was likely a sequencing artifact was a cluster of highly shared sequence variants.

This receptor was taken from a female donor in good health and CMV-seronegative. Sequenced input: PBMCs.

CDR3 amino acids: CASSLLAGGENEQFF. As DNA, the CDR3 is TGCGCCAGCAGCTTACTAGCGGGGGGGGAGAATGAGCAGTTCTTC. The chain employs TRBV5-1 and TRBJ2-1; 13 positions match TRBD2. The length of the CDR3 is 15 residues. Germline V gene lookup returns CDR1 SGHRS and CDR2 YFSETQ. J lost 7 bases, V lost 2 bases, and 3 bases had no gene match.